These T cell receptor beta chains were read from a single sample in a study of blood T cells in healthy people across ages. TCRdb fed the 5' RACE reads into MiXCR, producing one record per CDR3 protein. The table records about 1.8 million distinct CDR3 sequences, about 50% of them present only once. Source material: blood. These receptors were obtained from a woman in her thirties or forties in good health. Each CDR3 is given without its conserved first and last residue. Where a row states a size, it is once, few, many or the class of an expanded clone; other rows omit it.

TRBJ2-3	TRBV6-2/TRBV6-3	-	ASRRPLAGPTDTQY
TRBJ2-3	TRBV12-3/TRBV12-4	few	ASSSRTGHTDTQY
TRBJ1-5	TRBV25-1	-	ASSEVGRNQPQH
TRBJ1-5	TRBV18	-	ASSRSGDQPQH
-	TRBV28	-	ASSPHLALEGEQY
TRBJ1-4	TRBV4-3	-	ASSQEQGWANEKLF
TRBJ2-5	TRBV5-1	few	ASSRDSTVYEQY
TRBJ2-3	TRBV20-1	-	SASGTSGVIAKSTDTQY
TRBJ2-4	TRBV21-1	-	ASSRGGARKNIQY
TRBJ2-1	TRBV5-1	few	ASRLTSGGHNEQF
TRBJ2-3	TRBV4-3	few	ASSHDNHGTDTQY
TRBJ2-1	TRBV7-2	-	ASSLEGQRYNEQF
TRBJ1-2	TRBV20-1	-	SGQSYGYT
TRBJ1-5	TRBV20-1	-	SARVSRGRSNQPQH
TRBJ1-4	TRBV9	-	ASSVEQGGRKLF
TRBJ2-2	TRBV7-2	-	ASTPFLTGELF
TRBJ2-5	TRBV6-1	-	ASSESPRGGGETQY
TRBJ2-1	TRBV5-6	few	ASSFSGVYYNEQF
TRBJ1-4	TRBV29-1	-	SVLGQGEKLF
TRBJ2-5	TRBV20-1	many	SAISGDQGGKTQY
TRBJ2-3	TRBV7-2	-	ASSPSSSTDTQY
TRBJ2-7	TRBV20-1	-	SASDNAYEQY
TRBJ2-3	TRBV29-1	-	SVDGGNRGTDTQY
TRBJ2-7	TRBV5-6	-	ASTRDRGQSYEQY
TRBJ2-1	TRBV12-3/TRBV12-4	-	ASRDRTGAGNEQF
TRBJ1-2	TRBV29-1	-	SVDEGPYGYT
TRBJ2-7	TRBV28	few	ASRADGVSYEQY
TRBJ1-5	TRBV15	-	ATSRDAESNQPQH
TRBJ1-2	TRBV12-5	-	ASGRGQGNYGYT